The count of the clone carrying this T cell receptor beta chain is one. Germline loops: CDR1 SQVTM, CDR2 ANQGSEA. The CDR3 has 13 amino acids. Trimming stripped 6 bases from V and 6 bases from J, with 17 bases between. The data derive from a study of blood T cell repertoires in COVID-19. Only in-frame clones appear in the TCRdb table, and some are missing; sequencing was by immunoSEQ multiplex PCR. Among under 150,000 clones listed, approximately 84% were seen once. This receptor was obtained from an elderly woman in a cohort sampled during active or convalescent COVID-19. The sample taken for sequencing was peripheral blood. The gene calls are TRBV29-1 and TRBJ1-1; a possible D gene is TRBD1 (5 bases). CDR3 sequence (DNA): TGCAGCGTCGCGGGGGTGAGAATGCCTGAAGCTTTCTTT. Its protein product is CSVAGVRMPEAFF.